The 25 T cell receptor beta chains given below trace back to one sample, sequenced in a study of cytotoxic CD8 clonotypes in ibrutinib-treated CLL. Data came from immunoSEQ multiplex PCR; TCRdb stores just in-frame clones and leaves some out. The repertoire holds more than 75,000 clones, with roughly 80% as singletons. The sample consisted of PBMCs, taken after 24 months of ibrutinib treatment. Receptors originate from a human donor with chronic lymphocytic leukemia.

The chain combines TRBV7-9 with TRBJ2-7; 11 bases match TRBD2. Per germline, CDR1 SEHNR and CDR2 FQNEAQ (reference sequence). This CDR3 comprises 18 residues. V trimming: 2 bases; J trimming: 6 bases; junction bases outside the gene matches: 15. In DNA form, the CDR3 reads TGTGCCAGCAGCTTAACGACGACTAGCGGGATGCCTCGCTCCGAGCAGTACTTC. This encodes CASSLTTTSGMPRSEQYF.

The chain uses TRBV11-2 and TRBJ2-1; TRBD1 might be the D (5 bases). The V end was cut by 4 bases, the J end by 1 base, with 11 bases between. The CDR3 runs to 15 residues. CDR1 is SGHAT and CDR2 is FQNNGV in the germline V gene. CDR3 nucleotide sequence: TGTGCCAGCAGCTCCCCTCAGGGTTCCTACAATGAGCAGTTCTTC. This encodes CASSSPQGSYNEQFF.

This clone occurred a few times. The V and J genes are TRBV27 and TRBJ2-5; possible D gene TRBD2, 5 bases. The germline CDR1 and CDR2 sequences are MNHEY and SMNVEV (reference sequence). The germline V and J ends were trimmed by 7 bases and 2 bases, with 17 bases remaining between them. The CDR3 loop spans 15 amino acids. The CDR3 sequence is CASNLSGEDQETQYF. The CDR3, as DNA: TGTGCCAGCAATCTATCCGGGGAAGATCAAGAGACCCAGTACTTC.

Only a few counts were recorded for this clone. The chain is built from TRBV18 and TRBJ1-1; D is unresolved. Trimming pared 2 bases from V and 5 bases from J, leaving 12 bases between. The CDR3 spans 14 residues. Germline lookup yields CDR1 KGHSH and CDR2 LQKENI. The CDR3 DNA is TGTGCCAGCTCACCAACAAACTTTCGGACTGAAGCTTTCTTT. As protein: CASSPTNFRTEAFF. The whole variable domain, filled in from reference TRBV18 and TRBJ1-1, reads NAGVMQNPRHLVRRRGQEARLRCSPMKGHSHVYWYRQLPEEGLKFMVYLQKENIIDESGMPKERFSAEFPKEGPSILRIQQVVRGDSAAYFCASSPTNFRTEAFFGQGTRLTVV.

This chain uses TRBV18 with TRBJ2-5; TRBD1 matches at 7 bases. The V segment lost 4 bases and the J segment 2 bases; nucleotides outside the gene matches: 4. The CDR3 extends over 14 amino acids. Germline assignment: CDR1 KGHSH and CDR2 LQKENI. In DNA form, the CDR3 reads TGTGCCAGCTCACTCCGGACAGGACAAGAGACCCAGTACTTC. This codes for CASSLRTGQETQYF.

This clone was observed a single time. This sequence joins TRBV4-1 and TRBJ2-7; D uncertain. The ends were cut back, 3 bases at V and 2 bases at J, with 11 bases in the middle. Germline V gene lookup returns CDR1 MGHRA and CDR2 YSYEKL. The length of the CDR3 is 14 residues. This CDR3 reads CASSQFDDTYEQYF. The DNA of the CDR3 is TGCGCCAGCAGCCAGTTCGACGATACCTACGAGCAGTACTTC.

CDR3 DNA sequence: TGCGCCAGCAGCTTCCCTAGGGGGGCGGCGGACACCGGGGAGCTGTTTTTT. Residues: CASSFPRGAADTGELFF. The V and J genes are TRBV5-1 and TRBJ2-2, with D possibly being TRBD1 or TRBD2 (6 bases each). This CDR3 has 17 residues. CDR1 is SGHRS and CDR2 is YFSETQ in the germline V gene. With 2 bases removed from V and 3 bases from J, the gap between germline ends came to 17 bases. The entire variable domain, with the rest obtained from reference TRBV5-1 and TRBJ2-2, is as follows: KAGVTQTPRYLIKTRGQQVTLSCSPISGHRSVSWYQQTPGQGLQFLFEYFSETQRNKGNFPGRFSGRQFSNSRSEMNVSTLELGDSALYLCASSFPRGAADTGELFFGEGSRLTVL.

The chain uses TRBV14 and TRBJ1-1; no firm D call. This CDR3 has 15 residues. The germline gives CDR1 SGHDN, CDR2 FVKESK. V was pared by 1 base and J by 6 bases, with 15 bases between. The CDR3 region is CASSQATGLGAEAFF. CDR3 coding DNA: TGTGCCAGCAGCCAAGCAACCGGCCTGGGAGCTGAAGCTTTCTTT.

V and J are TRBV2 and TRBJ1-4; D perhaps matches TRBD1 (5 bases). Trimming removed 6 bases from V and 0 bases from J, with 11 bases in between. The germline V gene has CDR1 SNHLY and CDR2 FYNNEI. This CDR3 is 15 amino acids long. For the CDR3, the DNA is TGTGCCAGCAGGGCCAGGGTTGCAACTAATGAAAAACTGTTTTTT. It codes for CASRARVATNEKLFF. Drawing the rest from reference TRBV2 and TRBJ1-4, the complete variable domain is EPEVTQTPSHQVTQMGQEVILRCVPISNHLYFYWYRQILGQKVEFLVSFYNNEISEKSEIFDDQFSVERPDGSNFTLKIRSTKLEDSAMYFCASRARVATNEKLFFGSGTQLSVL.

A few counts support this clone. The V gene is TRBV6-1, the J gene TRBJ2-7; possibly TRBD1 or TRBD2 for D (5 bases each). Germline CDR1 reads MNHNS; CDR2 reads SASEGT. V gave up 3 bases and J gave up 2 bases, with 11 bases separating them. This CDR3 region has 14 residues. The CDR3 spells CASSDRDGPYEQYF. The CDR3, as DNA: TGTGCCAGCAGTGATAGGGACGGTCCCTACGAGCAGTACTTC.

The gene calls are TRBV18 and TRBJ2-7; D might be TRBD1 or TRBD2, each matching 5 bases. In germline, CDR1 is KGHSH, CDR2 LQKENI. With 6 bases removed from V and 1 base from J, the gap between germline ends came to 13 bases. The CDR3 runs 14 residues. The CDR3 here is CASSRDSGSYEQYF. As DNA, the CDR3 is TGTGCCAGCTCCCGTGACAGCGGTTCCTACGAGCAGTACTTC.

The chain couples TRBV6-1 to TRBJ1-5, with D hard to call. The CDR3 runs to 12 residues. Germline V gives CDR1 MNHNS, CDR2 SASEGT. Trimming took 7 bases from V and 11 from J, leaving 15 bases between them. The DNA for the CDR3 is TGTGCCAGCAAATTGATGAGTGGGTCCCAGCATTTT. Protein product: CASKLMSGSQHF.

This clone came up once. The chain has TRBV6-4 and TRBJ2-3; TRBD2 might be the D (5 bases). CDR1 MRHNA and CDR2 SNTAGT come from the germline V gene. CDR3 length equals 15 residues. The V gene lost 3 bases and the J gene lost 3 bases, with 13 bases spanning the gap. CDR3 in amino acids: CASSDPGLGTDTQYF. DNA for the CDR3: TGTGCCAGCAGTGATCCGGGATTGGGTACAGATACGCAGTATTTT.

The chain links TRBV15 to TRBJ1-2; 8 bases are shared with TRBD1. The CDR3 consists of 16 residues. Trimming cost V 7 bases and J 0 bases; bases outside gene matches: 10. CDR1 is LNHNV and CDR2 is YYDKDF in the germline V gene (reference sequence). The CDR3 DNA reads TGTGCCACCAACCCGGGACAGGATTTTTCTAACTATGGCTACACCTTC. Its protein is CATNPGQDFSNYGYTF.

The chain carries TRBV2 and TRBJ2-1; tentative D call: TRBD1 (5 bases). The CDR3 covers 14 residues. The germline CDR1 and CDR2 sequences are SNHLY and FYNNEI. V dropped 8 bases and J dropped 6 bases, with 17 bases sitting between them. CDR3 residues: CASPRQGTSNEQFF. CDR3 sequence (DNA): TGTGCCAGCCCTAGGCAGGGTACCTCCAATGAGCAGTTCTTC.

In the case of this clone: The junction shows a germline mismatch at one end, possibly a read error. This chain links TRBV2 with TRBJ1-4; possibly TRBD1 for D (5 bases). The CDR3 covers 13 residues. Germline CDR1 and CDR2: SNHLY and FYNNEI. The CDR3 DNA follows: TGTGCCAGCAGTGCTTTCAGGGAACGGTGGCCTCTTTTT. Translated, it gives CASSAFRERWPLF.

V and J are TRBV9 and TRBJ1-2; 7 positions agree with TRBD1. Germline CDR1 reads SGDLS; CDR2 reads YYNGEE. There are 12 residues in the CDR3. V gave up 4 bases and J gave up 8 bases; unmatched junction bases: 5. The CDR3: CASSRDREGYTF. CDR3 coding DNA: TGTGCCAGCAGCAGGGACAGAGAAGGCTACACCTTC.

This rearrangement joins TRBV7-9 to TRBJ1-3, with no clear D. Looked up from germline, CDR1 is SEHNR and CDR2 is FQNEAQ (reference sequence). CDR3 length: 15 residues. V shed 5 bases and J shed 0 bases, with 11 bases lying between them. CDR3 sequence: CASSSEVHSGNTIYF. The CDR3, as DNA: TGTGCCAGCAGCAGTGAGGTACACTCTGGAAACACCATATATTTT. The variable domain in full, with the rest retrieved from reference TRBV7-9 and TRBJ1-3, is DTGVSQNPRHKITKRGQNVTFRCDPISEHNRLYWYRQTLGQGPEFLTYFQNEAQLEKSRLLSDRFSAERPKGSFSTLEIQRTEQGDSAMYLCASSSEVHSGNTIYFGEGSWLTVV.

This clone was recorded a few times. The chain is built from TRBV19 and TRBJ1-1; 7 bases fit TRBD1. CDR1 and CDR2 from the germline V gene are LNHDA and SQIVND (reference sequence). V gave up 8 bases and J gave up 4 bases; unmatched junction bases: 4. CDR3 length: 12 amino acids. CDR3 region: CASQQGPTEAFF. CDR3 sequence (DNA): TGTGCCAGTCAACAGGGGCCCACTGAAGCTTTCTTT.

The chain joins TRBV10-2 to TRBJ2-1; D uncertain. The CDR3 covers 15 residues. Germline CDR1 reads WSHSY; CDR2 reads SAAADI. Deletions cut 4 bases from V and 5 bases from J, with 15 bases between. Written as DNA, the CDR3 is TGCGCCAGCAGTGCCCCACCCCCGAGCAACAATGAGCAGTTCTTC. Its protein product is CASSAPPPSNNEQFF.

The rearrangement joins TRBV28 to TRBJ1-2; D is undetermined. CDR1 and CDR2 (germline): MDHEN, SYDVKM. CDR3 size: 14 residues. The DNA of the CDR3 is TGTGTCACCGCGCTCTTAACGGGTTCCTATGGCTACACCTTC. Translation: CVTALLTGSYGYTF.

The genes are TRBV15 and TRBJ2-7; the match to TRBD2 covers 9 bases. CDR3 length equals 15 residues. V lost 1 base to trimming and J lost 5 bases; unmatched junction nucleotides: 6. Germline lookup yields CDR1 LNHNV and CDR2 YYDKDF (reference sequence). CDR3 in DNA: TGTGCCACCAGCAGAGCAAGCGGGAGGAGGCACGAGCAGTACTTC. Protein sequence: CATSRASGRRHEQYF.

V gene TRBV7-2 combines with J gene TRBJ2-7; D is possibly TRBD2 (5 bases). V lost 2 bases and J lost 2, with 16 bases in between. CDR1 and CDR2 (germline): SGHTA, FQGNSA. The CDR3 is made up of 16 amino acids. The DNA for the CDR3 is TGTGCCAGCAGCTTAAGGTCTCGGGGAGCGACCTACGAGCAGTACTTC. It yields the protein CASSLRSRGATYEQYF.

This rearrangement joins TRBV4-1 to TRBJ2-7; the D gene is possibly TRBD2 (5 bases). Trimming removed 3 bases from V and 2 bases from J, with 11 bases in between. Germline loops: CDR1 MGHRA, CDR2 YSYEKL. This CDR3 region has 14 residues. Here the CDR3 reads CASSQQLTTYEQYF. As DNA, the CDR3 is TGCGCCAGCAGCCAGCAGCTGACTACCTACGAGCAGTACTTC.

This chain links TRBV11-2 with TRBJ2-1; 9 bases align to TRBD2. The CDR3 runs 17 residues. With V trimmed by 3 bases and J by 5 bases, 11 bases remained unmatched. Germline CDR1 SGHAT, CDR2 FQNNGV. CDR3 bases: TGTGCCAGCAGCTTCGTCGGTAGCGGGAGTAAGGACAATGAGCAGTTCTTC. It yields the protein CASSFVGSGSKDNEQFF.